This T cell receptor (beta chain) was found in a study of CD8 T cells in ankylosing spondylitis. V was shortened by 5 bases and J by 2 bases, with 9 bases between the two germline ends. Germline lookup yields CDR1 SEHNR and CDR2 FQNEAQ (reference sequence). CDR3 length equals 14 residues. TCRdb processed the 5' RACE reads anew with MiXCR; each CDR3 protein has one entry. In the table there are some 130,000 distinct CDR3 sequences, 9.3% of which are singletons. Sequenced: blood, either unsorted or a sorted T cell fraction (not recorded which). The chain is built from TRBV7-9 and TRBJ2-2; the D is unclear. The sequence came from a male donor with ankylosing spondylitis or in good health (not recorded which). This CDR3 is CASSQDSNTGELFF. CDR3 sequence (DNA): TGTGCCAGCAGCCAAGACTCTAACACCGGGGAGCTGTTTTTT.